This T cell receptor beta chain was documented in a study of cytomegalovirus exposure and HLA in healthy donors. This clone was counted once. PCR was performed using 60 Vbeta and 13 Jbeta primers. Clones were sequenced by immunoSEQ multiplex PCR, and TCRdb holds only the in-frame ones, with some missing. The sample yields under 75,000 clones, 86% seen once. There are 15 residues in the CDR3. V shed 0 bases and J shed 4 bases, with 13 bases lying between them. Germline CDR1 reads LNHNV; CDR2 reads YYDKDF (reference sequence). V usage is TRBV15 and J usage is TRBJ2-7, with a possible D match to TRBD2 (6 bases). The receptor's source is a woman aged 25-40 years in good health and CMV-seronegative. The sequencing input was PBMCs. In DNA, the CDR3 is TGTGCCACCAGCAGAGATCCGGGCGGGGCTTACGAGCAGTACTTC. It yields the protein CATSRDPGGAYEQYF.